Listed below are T cell receptor beta chains from one sample, sequenced in a study of blood T cells in healthy people across ages. MiXCR, applied by TCRdb to the 5' RACE reads, yields one record per CDR3 protein. Seen here are some 1.4 million distinct CDR3 sequences, roughly 45% observed once, and the top ten hold 7% to 9.5%. The material sequenced was blood. The receptors derive from a woman aged 18-30 years in good health. Both conserved end residues are part of each CDR3. A D gene is named only where the DNA matches it firmly. A row's size may be missing; if present it is once, few, many or a size class.

clone_size: few
j_call: TRBJ1-6
v_call: TRBV6-1
d_call: TRBD1
cdr3_nt: TGTGCCAGCAGTGAAACAGGGGAATCACCCCTCCACTTT
cdr3_aa: CASSETGESPLHF

clone_size: few
j_call: TRBJ2-3
v_call: TRBV5-1
d_call: TRBD2
cdr3_nt: TGCGCCAGCAGCTCCCCCCCGACTAGCGATTCAGATACGCAGTATTTT
cdr3_aa: CASSSPPTSDSDTQYF

clone_size: -
j_call: TRBJ1-4
v_call: TRBV20-1
d_call: -
cdr3_nt: TGCAGTGGGGGCAGGGAGGGGGAAGGCGAAAAACTGTTTTTT
cdr3_aa: CSGGREGEGEKLFF

clone_size: -
j_call: TRBJ2-7
v_call: TRBV19
d_call: -
cdr3_nt: TGTGCCAGCAGTCCCAGCTTTCTCATCTCCTACGAGCAGTACTTC
cdr3_aa: CASSPSFLISYEQYF

clone_size: many
j_call: TRBJ2-7
v_call: TRBV10-3
d_call: -
cdr3_nt: TGTGCCATCAGATCAGACAGCAACTACTCCTACGAGCAGTACTTC
cdr3_aa: CAIRSDSNYSYEQYF

clone_size: -
j_call: TRBJ1-1
v_call: TRBV12-3/TRBV12-4
d_call: -
cdr3_nt: TGTGCCAGCAGTTTTCAGGGTGGCTCTGAAGCTTTCTTT
cdr3_aa: CASSFQGGSEAFF

clone_size: many
j_call: TRBJ2-3
v_call: TRBV7-2
d_call: -
cdr3_nt: TGTGCCAGCAGCTTAGCTCTTGAAGCAGATACGCAGTATTTT
cdr3_aa: CASSLALEADTQYF

clone_size: few
j_call: TRBJ2-2
v_call: TRBV7-9
d_call: TRBD2
cdr3_nt: TGTGCCAGCAGCTTAGTTACTAGCGTGGACACCGGGGAGCTGTTTTTT
cdr3_aa: CASSLVTSVDTGELFF

clone_size: -
j_call: TRBJ1-2
v_call: TRBV5-1
d_call: TRBD1
cdr3_nt: TGCGCCAGCAGCTTGGGGACAGGGGCCCTGTCGGATGGCTACACCTTC
cdr3_aa: CASSLGTGALSDGYTF

clone_size: -
j_call: TRBJ2-7
v_call: TRBV7-9
d_call: TRBD1
cdr3_nt: TGTGCCAGCAGCCGGACAGGGGCCACCTACGAGCAGTACTTC
cdr3_aa: CASSRTGATYEQYF

clone_size: -
j_call: TRBJ2-7
v_call: TRBV6-1
d_call: -
cdr3_nt: TGTGCCAGCACCGACGACGCGGGCTCCCCAGTGGACGAGCAGTACTTC
cdr3_aa: CASTDDAGSPVDEQYF

clone_size: many
j_call: TRBJ2-5
v_call: TRBV10-3
d_call: TRBD1
cdr3_nt: TGTGCCATCAGGACAGGGATTGAAGAGACCCAGTACTTC
cdr3_aa: CAIRTGIEETQYF

clone_size: -
j_call: TRBJ2-1
v_call: TRBV18
d_call: -
cdr3_nt: TGTGCCAGCTCATTCGACTCCGGGATGGGTGAGCAGTTCTTC
cdr3_aa: CASSFDSGMGEQFF

clone_size: few
j_call: TRBJ2-5
v_call: TRBV20-1
d_call: TRBD1
cdr3_nt: TGCAGTGCTAGTGTACAGGGGATGGGGGAGACCCAGTACTTC
cdr3_aa: CSASVQGMGETQYF

clone_size: -
j_call: TRBJ2-7
v_call: TRBV14
d_call: -
cdr3_nt: TGTGCCAGCAACCAAGTTCAGGGTAGCAGCTACGAGCAGTACTTC
cdr3_aa: CASNQVQGSSYEQYF

clone_size: few
j_call: TRBJ2-1
v_call: TRBV15
d_call: -
cdr3_nt: TGTGCCACCAGCAGAGATCAAGGTTCCAATGAGCAGTTCTTC
cdr3_aa: CATSRDQGSNEQFF

clone_size: few
j_call: TRBJ1-6
v_call: TRBV20-1
d_call: -
cdr3_nt: TGCAGTGCTAGAGATGGGTTGCGACAGGATAATTCACCCCTCCACTTT
cdr3_aa: CSARDGLRQDNSPLHF

clone_size: few
j_call: TRBJ2-1
v_call: TRBV14
d_call: -
cdr3_nt: TGTGCCAGCAGCCCGCAGGGGGGCTTTTACAATGAGCAGTTCTTC
cdr3_aa: CASSPQGGFYNEQFF

clone_size: -
j_call: TRBJ2-1
v_call: TRBV6-5
d_call: -
cdr3_nt: TGTGCCAGCAGTTACTCGGTCAGCACAGAATTTAACAATGAGCAGTTCTTC
cdr3_aa: CASSYSVSTEFNNEQFF

clone_size: few
j_call: TRBJ1-2
v_call: TRBV10-1
d_call: -
cdr3_nt: TGCGCCAGCAGTGAGTCCCAGACGGAGCTAGGAAGGCACTATGGCTACACCTTC
cdr3_aa: CASSESQTELGRHYGYTF

clone_size: many
j_call: TRBJ1-1
v_call: TRBV20-1
d_call: -
cdr3_nt: TGCAGTGCTAGTGTGGGGGAGTGGAGCACTGAAGCTTTCTTT
cdr3_aa: CSASVGEWSTEAFF

clone_size: -
j_call: TRBJ1-2
v_call: TRBV28
d_call: -
cdr3_nt: TGTGCCAGCAGTTTTAGCTTTGGAGACAGCCTAGACTATGGCTACACCTTC
cdr3_aa: CASSFSFGDSLDYGYTF

clone_size: few
j_call: TRBJ2-7
v_call: TRBV5-1
d_call: -
cdr3_nt: TGCGCCAGCAGAACCGGGACTGGAGGGTCCAATGAGCAGTACTTC
cdr3_aa: CASRTGTGGSNEQYF

clone_size: -
j_call: TRBJ2-3
v_call: TRBV7-2
d_call: -
cdr3_nt: TGTGCCAGCAGTATTTCGAGGGTGGCAGATACGCAGTATTTT
cdr3_aa: CASSISRVADTQYF

clone_size: -
j_call: TRBJ2-1
v_call: TRBV20-1
d_call: TRBD1
cdr3_nt: TGCAGTGCTAGGGGCGCACAGGGGGTCTACAATGAGCAGTTCTTC
cdr3_aa: CSARGAQGVYNEQFF

clone_size: many
j_call: TRBJ2-2
v_call: TRBV12-3/TRBV12-4
d_call: -
cdr3_nt: TGTGCCAGCAAGCTAGCTAGTGCCGGGGAGCTGTTTTTT
cdr3_aa: CASKLASAGELFF

clone_size: -
j_call: TRBJ2-7
v_call: TRBV5-8
d_call: TRBD2
cdr3_nt: TGTGCCAGCAGCCTTGCCTATGGGCTAGCGGGAGGATCATCCTACGAGCAGTACTTC
cdr3_aa: CASSLAYGLAGGSSYEQYF

clone_size: once
j_call: TRBJ1-2
v_call: TRBV3-1
d_call: TRBD1
cdr3_nt: TGTGCCAGCAGCCTTCAGGGGGTTAATGGCTACACCTTC
cdr3_aa: CASSLQGVNGYTF

clone_size: many
j_call: TRBJ1-1
v_call: TRBV5-1
d_call: -
cdr3_nt: TGTGCCAGCAGCTTAGGGGCCAACACTGAAGCTTTCTTT
cdr3_aa: CASSLGANTEAFF